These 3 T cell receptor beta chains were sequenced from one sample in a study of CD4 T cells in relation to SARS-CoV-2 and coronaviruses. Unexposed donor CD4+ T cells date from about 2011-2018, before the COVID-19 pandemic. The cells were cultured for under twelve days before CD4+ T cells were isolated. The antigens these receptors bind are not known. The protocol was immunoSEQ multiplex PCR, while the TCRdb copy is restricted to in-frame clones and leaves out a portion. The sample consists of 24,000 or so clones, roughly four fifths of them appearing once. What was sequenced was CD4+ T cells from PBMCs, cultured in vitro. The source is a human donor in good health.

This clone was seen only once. The CDR3 sequence: CASIGRRDEKLFF. The CDR3 region has the DNA TGTGCCAGTATTGGGAGGCGGGATGAAAAACTGTTTTTT. The J gene is TRBJ1-4, the V gene TRBV19; D call uncertain. The CDR3 spans 13 residues. The ends were cut back, 7 bases at V and 6 bases at J, with 12 bases in the middle. Germline V gene lookup returns CDR1 LNHDA and CDR2 SQIVND (reference sequence).

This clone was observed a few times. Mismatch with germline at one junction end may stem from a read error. The DNA of the CDR3 is TGTGCCAGCAGCTCCTTCTGGGGGAGTGACGGAATCTTC. Amino acids: CASSSFWGSDGIF. The chain joins TRBV7-2 to TRBJ2-1; D assignment may be TRBD1 or TRBD2 (5 bases each). The CDR3 contains 13 residues. Germline lookup yields CDR1 SGHTA and CDR2 FQGNSA.

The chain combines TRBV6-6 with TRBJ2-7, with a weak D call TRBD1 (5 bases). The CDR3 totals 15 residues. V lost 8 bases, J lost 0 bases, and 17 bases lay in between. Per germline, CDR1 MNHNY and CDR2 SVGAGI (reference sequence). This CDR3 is CASLLGQYSSYEQYF. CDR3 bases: TGTGCCAGCCTCCTGGGGCAGTATAGCTCCTACGAGCAGTACTTC.